This T cell receptor (beta chain) was profiled in a study of monozygotic twins with inflammatory bowel disease. The germline gives CDR1 LNHNV, CDR2 YYDKDF (reference sequence). The CDR3 contains 13 residues. Every TCR library drew on approximately 3.5 ug of total RNA. TCRdb re-called the 5' RACE reads; one entry per CDR3 protein, DNA not given. In total, the table holds around 400,000 distinct CDR3 sequences. The sequence was collected from a human donor with ulcerative colitis or Crohn's disease, or a healthy co-twin of an affected twin (not recorded which). Sequenced material: blood. The chain recombines TRBV15 with TRBJ2-7. The CDR3 sequence is CATSRARYYEQYF.